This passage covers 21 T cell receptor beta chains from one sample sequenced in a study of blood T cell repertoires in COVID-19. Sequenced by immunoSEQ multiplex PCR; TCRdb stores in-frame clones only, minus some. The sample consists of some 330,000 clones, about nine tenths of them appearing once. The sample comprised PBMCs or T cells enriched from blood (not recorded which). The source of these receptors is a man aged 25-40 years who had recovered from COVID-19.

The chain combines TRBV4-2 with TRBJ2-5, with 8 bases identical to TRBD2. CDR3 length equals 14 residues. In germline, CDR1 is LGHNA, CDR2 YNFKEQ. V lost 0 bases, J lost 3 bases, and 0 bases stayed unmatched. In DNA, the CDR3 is TGTGCCAGCAGCCAAGATAGCGGGGAAGAGACCCAGTACTTC. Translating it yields CASSQDSGEETQYF.

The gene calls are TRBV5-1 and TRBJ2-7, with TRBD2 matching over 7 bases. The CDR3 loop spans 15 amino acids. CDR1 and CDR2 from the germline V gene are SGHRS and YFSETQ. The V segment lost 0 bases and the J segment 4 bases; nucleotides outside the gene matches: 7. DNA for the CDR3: TGCGCCAGCAGCTTGGAGACCCGGGAGGCGTACGAGCAGTACTTC. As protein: CASSLETREAYEQYF.

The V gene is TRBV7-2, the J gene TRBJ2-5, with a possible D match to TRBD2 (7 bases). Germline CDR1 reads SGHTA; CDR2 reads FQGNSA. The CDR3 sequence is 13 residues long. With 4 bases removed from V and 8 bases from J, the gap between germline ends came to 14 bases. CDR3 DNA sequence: TGTGCCAGCAGCTCGGGCGGGGGCCCCACCCAGTACTTC. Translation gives CASSSGGGPTQYF.

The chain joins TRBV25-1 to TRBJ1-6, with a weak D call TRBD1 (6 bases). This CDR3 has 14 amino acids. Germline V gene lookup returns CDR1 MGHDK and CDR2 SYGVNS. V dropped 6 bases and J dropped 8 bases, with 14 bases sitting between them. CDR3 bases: TGTGCCAGCAGCGGGGGGGCACGCCATTCACCCCTCCACTTT. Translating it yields CASSGGARHSPLHF.

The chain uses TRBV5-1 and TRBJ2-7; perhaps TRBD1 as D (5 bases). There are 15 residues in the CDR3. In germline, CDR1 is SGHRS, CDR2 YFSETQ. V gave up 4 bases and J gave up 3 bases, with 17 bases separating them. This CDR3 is CASSAQGIGVYEQYF. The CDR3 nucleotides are TGCGCCAGCAGCGCGCAGGGAATTGGGGTCTACGAGCAGTACTTC.

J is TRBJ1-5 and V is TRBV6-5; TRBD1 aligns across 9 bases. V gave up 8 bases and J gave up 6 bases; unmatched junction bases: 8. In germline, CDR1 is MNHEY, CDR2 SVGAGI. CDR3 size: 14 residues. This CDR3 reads CASRMTGGFQPQHF. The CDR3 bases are TGTGCCAGCCGGATGACAGGGGGATTTCAGCCCCAGCATTTT.

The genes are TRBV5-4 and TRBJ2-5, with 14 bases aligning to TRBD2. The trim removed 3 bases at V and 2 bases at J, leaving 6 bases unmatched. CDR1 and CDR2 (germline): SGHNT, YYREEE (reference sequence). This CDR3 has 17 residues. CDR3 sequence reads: CASSSGTSGGRQETQYF. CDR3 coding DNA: TGTGCCAGCAGCTCCGGGACTAGCGGGGGCAGACAAGAGACCCAGTACTTC.

The CDR3 nucleotides are TGTGCCAGTAGTATCCGCCTAGCGGGGTTTAACTCCTACGAGCAGTACTTC. It yields the protein CASSIRLAGFNSYEQYF. This sequence joins TRBV19 and TRBJ2-7; 9 bases line up with TRBD2. Germline CDR1 reads LNHDA; CDR2 reads SQIVND (reference sequence). Losses at the gene ends were 3 bases for V and 0 bases for J; bases not matched to a gene: 9. The CDR3 loop spans 17 amino acids.

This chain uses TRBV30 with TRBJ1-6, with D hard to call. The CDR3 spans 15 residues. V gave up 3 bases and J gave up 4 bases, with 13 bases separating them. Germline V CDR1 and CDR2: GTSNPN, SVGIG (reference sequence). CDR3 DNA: TGTGCCTGGAGGTTGATAGGAGATTATAATTCACCCCTCCACTTT. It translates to CAWRLIGDYNSPLHF.

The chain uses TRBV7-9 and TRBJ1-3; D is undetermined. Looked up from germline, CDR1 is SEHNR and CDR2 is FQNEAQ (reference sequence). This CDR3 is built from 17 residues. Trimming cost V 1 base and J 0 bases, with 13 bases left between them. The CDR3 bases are TGTGCCAGCAGCTTAGTTGTCCAAGGAGGCTCTGGAAACACCATATATTTT. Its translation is CASSLVVQGGSGNTIYF.

The CDR3 sequence is CASSYGHPSSYEQYF. The DNA for the CDR3 is TGTGCCAGCAGTTACGGACATCCTAGCTCCTACGAGCAGTACTTC. The gene calls are TRBV27 and TRBJ2-7; weak D call: TRBD1 (5 bases). The CDR3 loop spans 15 amino acids. CDR1 and CDR2 from the germline V gene are MNHEY and SMNVEV (reference sequence). The V gene lost 4 bases and the J gene lost 0 bases, with 13 bases spanning the gap.

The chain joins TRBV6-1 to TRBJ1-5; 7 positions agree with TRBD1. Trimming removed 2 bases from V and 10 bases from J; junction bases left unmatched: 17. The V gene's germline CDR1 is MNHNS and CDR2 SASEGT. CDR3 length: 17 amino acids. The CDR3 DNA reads TGTGCCAGCAGTGAACCGAGGTATGAGTTAAGGGGGCTACCCCAGCATTTT. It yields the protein CASSEPRYELRGLPQHF.

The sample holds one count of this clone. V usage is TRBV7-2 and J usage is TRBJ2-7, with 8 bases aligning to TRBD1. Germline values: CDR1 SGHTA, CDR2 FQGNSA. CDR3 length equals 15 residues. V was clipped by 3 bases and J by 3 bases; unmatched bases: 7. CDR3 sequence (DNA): TGTGCCAGCAGCTTTCTAGCAGGGGGCTTCTACGAGCAGTACTTC. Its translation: CASSFLAGGFYEQYF.

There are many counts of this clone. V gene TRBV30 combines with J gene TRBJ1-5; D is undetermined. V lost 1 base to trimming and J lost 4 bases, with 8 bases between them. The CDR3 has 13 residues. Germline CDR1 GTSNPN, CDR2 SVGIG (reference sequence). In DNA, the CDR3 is TGTGCCTGGAGTGGCGATCGGAATCAGCCCCAGCATTTT. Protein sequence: CAWSGDRNQPQHF. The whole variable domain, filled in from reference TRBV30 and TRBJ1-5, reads SQTIHQWPATLVQPVGSPLSLECTVEGTSNPNLYWYRQAAGRGLQLLFYSVGIGQISSEVPQNLSASRPQDRQFILSSKKLLLSDSGFYLCAWSGDRNQPQHFGDGTRLSIL.

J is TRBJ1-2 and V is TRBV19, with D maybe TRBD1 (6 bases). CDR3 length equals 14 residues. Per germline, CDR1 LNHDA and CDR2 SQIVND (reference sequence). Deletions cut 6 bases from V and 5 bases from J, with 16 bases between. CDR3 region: CASRPAQGLYGYTF. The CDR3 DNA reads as TGTGCCAGTAGGCCGGCACAGGGCCTTTATGGCTACACCTTC.

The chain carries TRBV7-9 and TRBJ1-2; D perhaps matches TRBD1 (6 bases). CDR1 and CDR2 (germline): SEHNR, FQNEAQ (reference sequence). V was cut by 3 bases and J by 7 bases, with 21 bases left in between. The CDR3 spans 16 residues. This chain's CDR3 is CASSFRNPTGNAGYTF. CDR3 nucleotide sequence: TGTGCCAGCAGCTTTAGAAACCCCACAGGGAATGCTGGCTACACCTTC.

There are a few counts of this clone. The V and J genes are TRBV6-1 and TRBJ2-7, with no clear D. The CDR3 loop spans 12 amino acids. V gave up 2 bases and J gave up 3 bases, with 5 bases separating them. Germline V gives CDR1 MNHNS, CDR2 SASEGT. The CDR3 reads CASSEISYEQYF. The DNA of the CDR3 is TGTGCCAGCAGTGAAATCAGCTACGAGCAGTACTTC.

Here the CDR3 DNA reads TGTGCCAGTAGTACCCGCTCACTAGCGGTATCCTACAATGAGCAGTTCTTC. As protein: CASSTRSLAVSYNEQFF. The J gene is TRBJ2-1, the V gene TRBV19; TRBD2 aligns across 8 bases. The CDR3 spans 17 residues. Looked up from germline, CDR1 is LNHDA and CDR2 is SQIVND (reference sequence). With 4 bases clipped from V and 1 base from J, the junction kept 9 bases outside the gene matches.

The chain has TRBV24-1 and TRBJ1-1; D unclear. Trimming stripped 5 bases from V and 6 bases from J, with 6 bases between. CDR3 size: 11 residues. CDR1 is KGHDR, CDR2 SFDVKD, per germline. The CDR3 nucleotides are TGTGCCACCAGTGGCCGGGCTGAAGCTTTCTTT. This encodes CATSGRAEAFF.

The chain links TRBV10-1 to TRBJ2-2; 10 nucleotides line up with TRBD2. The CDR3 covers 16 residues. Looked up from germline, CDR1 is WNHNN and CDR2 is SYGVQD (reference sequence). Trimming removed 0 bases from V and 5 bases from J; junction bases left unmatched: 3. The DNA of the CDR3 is TGCGCCAGCAGTGAGTCCCGGACTAGCGGTACCGGGGAGCTGTTTTTT. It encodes CASSESRTSGTGELFF.

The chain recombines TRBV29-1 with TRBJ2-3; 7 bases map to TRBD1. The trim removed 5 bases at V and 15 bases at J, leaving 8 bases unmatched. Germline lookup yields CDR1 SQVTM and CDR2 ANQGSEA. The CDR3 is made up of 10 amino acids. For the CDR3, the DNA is TGCAGCGTTTTCGGACAGGACCACTATTTT. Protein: CSVFGQDHYF.